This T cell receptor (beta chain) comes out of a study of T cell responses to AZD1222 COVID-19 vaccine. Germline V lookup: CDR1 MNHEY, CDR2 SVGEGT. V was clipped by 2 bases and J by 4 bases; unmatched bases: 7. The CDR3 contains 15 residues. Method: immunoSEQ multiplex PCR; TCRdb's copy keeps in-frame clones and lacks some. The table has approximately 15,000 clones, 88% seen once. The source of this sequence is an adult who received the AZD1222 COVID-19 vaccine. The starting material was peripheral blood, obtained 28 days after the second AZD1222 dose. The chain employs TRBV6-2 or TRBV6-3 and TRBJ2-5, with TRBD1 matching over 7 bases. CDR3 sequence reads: CASSYATEGAETQYF. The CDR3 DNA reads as TGTGCCAGCAGTTACGCGACCGAGGGGGCAGAGACCCAGTACTTC.